This T cell receptor (beta chain) originates from a study of T cell responses to AZD1222 COVID-19 vaccine. Findings and caveats of the study: Donors were largely white British and mainly female; clonal diversity was possibly underestimated.

TCRdb keeps only in-frame clones here, not all; method: immunoSEQ multiplex PCR. This sample has around 100,000 clones, with roughly 80% found just once. The germline V gene has CDR1 LNHDA and CDR2 SQIVND (reference sequence). V lost 6 bases to trimming and J lost 6 bases; unmatched junction nucleotides: 11. The CDR3 length is 16 residues. Notes on this clone: Its antigen is currently unknown.

The chain uses TRBV19 and TRBJ2-1; 10 bases map to TRBD2. This clonotype originated in an adult in good health. Source: peripheral blood, taken on day 0 of AZD1222 vaccination. The CDR3, as DNA: TGTGCCAGTAGATCCCTTCTAGCGGGAGAGTTCAATGAGCAGTTCTTC. Its translation is CASRSLLAGEFNEQFF.